The 28 T cell receptor beta chains below come from one sample, sequenced in a study of blood T cells in healthy people across ages. A second PCR of roughly 7 to 11 cycles used a sample-barcoded 5' primer and a J-beta primer mix. A single record per CDR3 protein comes from TCRdb applying MiXCR to the 5' RACE reads. The table shows 1,300,000 or so distinct CDR3 sequences, with roughly 60% occurring only once. Input material: blood. The origin of the receptors is a young man in good health.

This clonotype was detected a few times. The V call is TRBV20-1, the J call TRBJ1-1; no reliable D call. CDR1 and CDR2 (germline): DFQATT, SNEGSKA (reference sequence). The CDR3 is made up of 12 amino acids. Trimming took off 0 bases at V and 6 bases at J, with 8 bases between the two ends. The CDR3 protein is CSARDLPAEAFF. The CDR3 region has the DNA TGCAGTGCTAGAGATCTTCCCGCTGAAGCTTTCTTT.

This sequence joins TRBV4-1 and TRBJ1-4; no definite D call. Per germline, CDR1 MGHRA and CDR2 YSYEKL. V shed 2 bases and J shed 10 bases, with 23 bases lying between them. The length of the CDR3 is 17 residues. The CDR3 protein is CASSQTSRATGLGKLFF. CDR3 nucleotides: TGCGCCAGCAGCCAAACTTCCCGGGCGACCGGATTAGGAAAACTGTTTTTT.

J is TRBJ2-1 and V is TRBV4-2, with 8 bases fitting TRBD2. Near its end, the DNA agrees better with TRBJ2-7, so the J call may be wrong. This CDR3 contains 15 residues. The germline gives CDR1 LGHNA, CDR2 YNFKEQ. CDR3 coding DNA: TGTGCCAGCAGCCAAGCGGGAGGGGTCTACAATGAGCAGTACTTC. Translating it yields CASSQAGGVYNEQYF.

The chain combines TRBV27 with TRBJ2-4; a possible D gene is TRBD1 (5 bases). Germline lookup yields CDR1 MNHEY and CDR2 SMNVEV (reference sequence). Trimming cost V 7 bases and J 0 bases, with 10 bases left between them. This CDR3 contains 14 residues. The CDR3 nucleotides are TGTGCCAGCATGCAGGACATAGCCAAAAACATTCAGTACTTC. Translating it yields CASMQDIAKNIQYF.

This chain connects TRBV20-1 to TRBJ2-3; D may be TRBD2 (6 bases). Germline V gene lookup returns CDR1 DFQATT and CDR2 SNEGSKA (reference sequence). The ends were cut back, 4 bases at V and 5 bases at J, with 19 bases in the middle. The CDR3 has 15 amino acids. CDR3 sequence (DNA): TGCAGTGCTAAGACGGGACTCCTTGTAGAAGATACGCAGTATTTT. Translating gives CSAKTGLLVEDTQYF.

The CDR3 protein is CASSLSWRHEQYF. The CDR3 region has the DNA TGTGCCAGCAGTTTATCCTGGAGGCACGAGCAGTACTTC. V is TRBV27 and J is TRBJ2-7, with a tentative D call TRBD2 (5 bases). CDR3 length: 13 residues. V was cut by 0 bases and J by 5 bases, with 8 bases left in between. Germline lookup yields CDR1 MNHEY and CDR2 SMNVEV (reference sequence).

This clonotype was detected only a few times. The chain couples TRBV7-9 to TRBJ2-7, with D uncertain. The V and J ends lost 5 bases and 3 bases respectively, with 14 bases between them. CDR3 length: 14 amino acids. Germline CDR1 is SEHNR and CDR2 is FQNEAQ (reference sequence). Here the CDR3 DNA reads TGTGCCAGCAGCGTAGGCCGAGGAAGCTACGAGCAGTACTTC. This gives the protein CASSVGRGSYEQYF.

The gene calls are TRBV4-3 and TRBJ2-3; D is uncertain. V lost 0 bases and J 4 bases, leaving 17 bases between the germline ends. Germline V lookup: CDR1 LGHNA, CDR2 YSLEER. The length of the CDR3 is 17 residues. This chain's CDR3 is CASSQDRQALWSDTQYF. In nucleotides, the CDR3 is TGCGCCAGCAGCCAAGATCGTCAGGCTCTATGGTCAGATACGCAGTATTTT.

This rearrangement joins TRBV4-1 to TRBJ2-1; 7 bases are a match to TRBD1. J was trimmed by 6 bases and V by 4 bases; bases with no gene match: 12. This CDR3 contains 16 residues. Per the germline V gene, CDR1 is MGHRA and CDR2 is YSYEKL. The CDR3: CASSLSLFDRANEQFF. The CDR3 nucleotides are TGCGCCAGCAGCCTCTCCTTATTTGACAGGGCCAATGAGCAGTTCTTC.

This sequence joins TRBV2 and TRBJ2-3; 7 bases line up with TRBD2. Germline loops: CDR1 SNHLY, CDR2 FYNNEI. Trimming cost V 6 bases and J 2 bases; bases outside gene matches: 8. The CDR3 consists of 15 residues. CDR3 sequence (DNA): TGTGCCAGCAGGGGATCGGGGGGAGACACAGATACGCAGTATTTT. It encodes CASRGSGGDTDTQYF.

The V and J genes are TRBV4-1 and TRBJ1-1; TRBD1 matches 7 bases. This CDR3 is 14 amino acids long. CDR1 and CDR2 from the germline V gene are MGHRA and YSYEKL. Trimming at V came to 5 bases and at J to 1 base, leaving 4 bases not matched to a gene. The CDR3 region has the DNA TGCGCCAGCAGCTTACAGGGGACGAACACTGAAGCTTTCTTT. It translates to CASSLQGTNTEAFF.

This clonotype has a single count. The gene calls are TRBV29-1 and TRBJ1-1, with D perhaps matching TRBD1 (5 bases). The CDR3 is 14 amino acids. Germline loops: CDR1 SQVTM, CDR2 ANQGSEA. Trimming took off 5 bases at V and 3 bases at J, with 16 bases between the two ends. The CDR3 sequence is CSVRVEGLHTEAFF. CDR3 coding DNA: TGCAGCGTTAGGGTGGAGGGGCTGCACACTGAAGCTTTCTTT.

The genes are TRBV4-3 and TRBJ2-5; D gene ambiguous. CDR1 and CDR2 from the germline V gene are LGHNA and YSLEER. The CDR3 consists of 13 residues. Trimming left V 0 bases short and J 9 bases short, with 11 bases between. CDR3 in DNA: TGCGCCAGCAGCCAAGACTTGGGTCGGTCCCAGTACTTC. Translation: CASSQDLGRSQYF.

The chain recombines TRBV11-2 with TRBJ2-1; D possibly matches TRBD1 or TRBD2 (5 bases each). Germline V gene sequence: CDR1 SGHAT, CDR2 FQNNGV. V was pared by 4 bases and J by 7 bases, with 20 bases between. This CDR3 is built from 16 residues. As DNA, the CDR3 is TGTGCCAGCAGCTCGCTCCCGGGACCATCAAGGAATGAGCAGTTCTTC. This translates into CASSSLPGPSRNEQFF. Variable domain in full (rest from reference TRBV11-2 and TRBJ2-1): EAGVAQSPRYKIIEKRQSVAFWCNPISGHATLYWYQQILGQGPKLLIQFQNNGVVDDSQLPKDRFSAERLKGVDSTLKIQPAKLEDSAVYLCASSSLPGPSRNEQFFGPGTRLTVL.

The V gene is TRBV21-1, the J gene TRBJ2-7; no DNA check was done on the table's D call, TRBD1. TRBV21-1 constitutes a pseudogene. This CDR3 is built from 18 residues. This CDR3 reads CASSKYLPDRGFSYEQYF. The CDR3 DNA reads TGTGCCAGCAGCAAATACCTCCCGGACAGGGGATTCTCCTACGAGCAGTACTTC.

The chain recombines TRBV29-1 with TRBJ2-7; TRBD1 matches 7 bases. There are 14 residues in the CDR3. Germline V gene lookup returns CDR1 SQVTM and CDR2 ANQGSEA. V lost 2 bases, J lost 4 bases, and 8 bases stayed unmatched. In nucleotides, the CDR3 is TGCAGCGTTGAATCCCCGGGACAGCCTTACGAGCAGTACTTC. Its translation: CSVESPGQPYEQYF.

Only a few counts were recorded for this clonotype. The V gene is TRBV28, the J gene TRBJ2-3; D is ambiguous. The V gene lost 3 bases and the J gene lost 2 bases, with 12 bases spanning the gap. CDR3 length: 15 residues. Germline CDR1 MDHEN, CDR2 SYDVKM. The CDR3: CASSFGRTYTDTQYF. CDR3 sequence (DNA): TGTGCCAGCAGTTTCGGCAGAACTTACACAGATACGCAGTATTTT.

The rearrangement links TRBV20-1 to TRBJ1-2; 10 positions match TRBD1. CDR3 length: 13 amino acids. Looked up from germline, CDR1 is DFQATT and CDR2 is SNEGSKA (reference sequence). J was trimmed by 7 bases and V by 7 bases; bases with no gene match: 9. The CDR3 nucleotides are TGCAGTGTTCCGACAGGGGGCGGTCTTGGCTACACCTTC. Translating gives CSVPTGGGLGYTF.

This clonotype has just one count. This chain uses TRBV3-1 with TRBJ2-5; D is ambiguous. CDR3 size: 17 residues. Germline assignment: CDR1 LGHDT and CDR2 YNNKEL (reference sequence). Between the trimmed V and J ends, which lost 0 bases and 1 base, there was a span of 15 bases. The CDR3 coding sequence is TGTGCCAGCAGCCAAGAGGCAGTGCTAAAGACCCAAGAGACCCAGTACTTC. It translates to CASSQEAVLKTQETQYF.

This chain links TRBV9 with TRBJ1-2, with D uncertain. Between the trimmed V and J ends, which lost 6 bases and 4 bases, there was a span of 19 bases. CDR1 is SGDLS, CDR2 YYNGEE, per germline. There are 15 residues in the CDR3. The CDR3 protein is CASNSNSGAVYGYTF. Here the CDR3 DNA reads TGTGCCAGCAACTCGAATTCAGGAGCTGTCTATGGCTACACCTTC.

The V and J genes are TRBV20-1 and TRBJ2-4, with TRBD2 matching over 11 bases. The J call may be mistaken, given a closer DNA end match to TRBJ2-5. This CDR3 has 13 residues. Germline V gives CDR1 DFQATT, CDR2 SNEGSKA (reference sequence). CDR3 amino acids: CSALAGVGETQYF. DNA for the CDR3: TGCAGTGCACTAGCGGGAGTGGGAGAGACCCAGTACTTC.

This chain connects TRBV4-1 to TRBJ1-5, with a possible D match to TRBD1 (5 bases). The CDR3 runs to 16 residues. V was trimmed by 3 bases and J by 7 bases, leaving 19 bases between them. Per the germline V gene, CDR1 is MGHRA and CDR2 is YSYEKL. CDR3 DNA sequence: TGCGCCAGCAGCCATCCCCTTAGGGGCCGCGGGCAGCCCCAGCATTTT. This gives the protein CASSHPLRGRGQPQHF.

V gene TRBV5-1 combines with J gene TRBJ1-2, with 7 nucleotides matching TRBD1. Germline V CDR1 and CDR2: SGHRS, YFSETQ. V lost 0 bases, J lost 4 bases, and 6 bases stayed unmatched. The CDR3 is 15 residues long. The chain's CDR3 is CASSLDTGAAYGYTF. The CDR3 DNA follows: TGCGCCAGCAGCTTGGATACAGGGGCCGCCTATGGCTACACCTTC.

CDR3 DNA: TGTGCCAGCAGCCGTCCGACAGGGTACAATGAGCAGTTCTTC. Its translation: CASSRPTGYNEQFF. V usage is TRBV7-2 and J usage is TRBJ2-1; 7 bases fit TRBD1. The CDR3 length is 14 residues. V was clipped by 5 bases and J by 4 bases; unmatched bases: 5. Looked up from germline, CDR1 is SGHTA and CDR2 is FQGNSA.

CDR3 region: CSVETVSSGEQYF. The CDR3 nucleotides read TGCAGCGTGGAGACAGTTTCATCGGGAGAGCAGTACTTC. The V and J genes are TRBV29-1 and TRBJ2-7; D is tentatively TRBD1 or TRBD2 (5 bases each). The germline gives CDR1 SQVTM, CDR2 ANQGSEA. Trimming removed 6 bases at V and 7 bases at J, with 19 bases between. The CDR3 has 13 amino acids.

The chain employs TRBV11-2 and TRBJ2-7; 10 positions match TRBD1. With 3 bases clipped from V and 5 bases from J, the junction kept 4 bases outside the gene matches. Per the germline V gene, CDR1 is SGHAT and CDR2 is FQNNGV. This CDR3 comprises 14 residues. The CDR3 spells CASSLGQGFNEQYF. The DNA for the CDR3 is TGTGCCAGCAGCTTGGGACAGGGGTTCAACGAGCAGTACTTC.

V usage is TRBV10-3 and J usage is TRBJ2-5; tentatively, D is TRBD1 (6 bases). The CDR3 loop spans 16 amino acids. Germline assignment: CDR1 ENHRY and CDR2 SYGVKD. Trimming pared 3 bases from V and 7 bases from J, leaving 21 bases between. DNA of the CDR3: TGTGCCATCAGTGAATCAGACAGGCGTCTAGTATGGACCCAGTACTTC. It is translated as CAISESDRRLVWTQYF.

This clonotype was found a few times. The chain links TRBV10-3 to TRBJ2-5; TRBD2 is a possible D gene (5 bases). The ends were cut back, 4 bases at V and 3 bases at J, with 9 bases in the middle. The CDR3 runs 13 residues. CDR1 is ENHRY, CDR2 SYGVKD, per germline. CDR3 sequence reads: CAISGTYEETQYF. CDR3 bases: TGTGCCATCAGTGGGACTTATGAAGAGACCCAGTACTTC.